These T cell receptor beta chains were read from a single sample in a study of technical replicates of blood from several donors. Sequencing used immunoSEQ multiplex PCR; TCRdb keeps in-frame clones, though not all of them. The profile shows tens of thousands of clones, over 90% of them singletons. Sequenced input: T cells isolated from PBMCs. The receptors come from a human donor in good health. The conserved cysteine and the conserved F or W are not part of the CDR3 here. The order of the fields is V gene, CDR3 protein.

TRBV27	ASSQGTGGWLYGYT
TRBV30	AWSRGYGYT
TRBV15	ATSRDQGLAGGEQY
TRBV6-6	ASSYLGAGETQY
TRBV6-1	ASSKTGTNEKLF
TRBV15	ATSKELAGVGNEQF
TRBV19	ASSIAPGSQPQH
TRBV9	ASSVALDTDTGLF
TRBV5-1	ASSTTSGSYEQY
TRBV5-1	ASSLAQGPGDEKLF
TRBV30	AWNSGEFGEQY
TRBV10-3	AIRREGNEQF
TRBV5-1	ANSQGAT
TRBV28	ASRGGWNTEAF
TRBV18	ASSPSGREGEQY
TRBV4-3	ASSHDSGGSVYEQF
TRBV19	ASNLGQGHTGELF
TRBV27	ASSTQVSNEQF
TRBV9	ASSVTGDRGLADTQY
TRBV20-1	SARRDGEQY
TRBV19	ASSTRTGGTDTQY
TRBV4-1	ASSPFPTDTQY
TRBV9	ASSAGGQIYGYT
TRBV6-6	ASSHGGGYEQY